The 21 T cell receptor beta chains below all came from one sample that was sequenced in a study of shared clonotypes between healthy human individuals. As defined, naive CD8 cells were CD45RO-negative and positively selected for CCR7, with terminally differentiated effector memory CD45RA+ cells excluded. Clones were sequenced by immunoSEQ multiplex PCR, and TCRdb holds only the in-frame ones, with some missing. This sample carries about 600,000 clones, 95% to 96% of them seen once, and the ten largest clones take about 0.11%. The specimen sequenced was naive CD8+ T cells sorted from blood. The receptors stem from a woman aged 30 to 39 in good health.

V is TRBV7-6 and J is TRBJ1-1, with 7 nucleotides matching TRBD1. There are 14 residues in the CDR3. Germline values: CDR1 SGHVS, CDR2 FNYEAQ. After removal of 5 bases from V and 8 bases from J, the junction contained 11 bases not matched to a gene. CDR3 amino acids: CASSPIDRVTEAFF. The DNA for the CDR3 is TGTGCCAGCAGCCCCATCGACAGGGTAACGGAAGCTTTCTTT.

The chain carries TRBV9 and TRBJ2-1; D is possibly TRBD1 (7 bases). The CDR3 runs 16 residues. The germline CDR1 and CDR2 sequences are SGDLS and YYNGEE. Trimming left V 4 bases short and J 3 bases short, with 17 bases between. The DNA for the CDR3 is TGTGCCAGCAGCCCAACAGGGGCGGAGGGCTACAATGAGCAGTTCTTC. Translated: CASSPTGAEGYNEQFF.

The chain has TRBV9 and TRBJ2-1, with TRBD2 matching 7 bases. This CDR3 comprises 16 residues. CDR1 is SGDLS, CDR2 YYNGEE, per germline. V trimming: 4 bases; J trimming: 7 bases; junction bases outside the gene matches: 14. The DNA of the CDR3 is TGTGCCAGCAGCCAGGACTCCTTGGGAGGGGTGAATGAGCAGTTCTTC. Protein product: CASSQDSLGGVNEQFF.

The genes are TRBV15 and TRBJ2-1; D is perhaps TRBD1 (5 bases). This CDR3 spans 13 amino acids. From germline, CDR1 is LNHNV and CDR2 YYDKDF (reference sequence). V gave up 1 base and J gave up 8 bases, with 9 bases separating them. The CDR3 DNA reads as TGTGCCACCAGCAGAGTTACAGGAGATGAGCAGTTCTTC. Translation gives CATSRVTGDEQFF.

The CDR3 sequence is CASGTSGGRQPQHF. The CDR3 nucleotides are TGTGCCAGCGGCACCTCGGGAGGGAGACAGCCCCAGCATTTT. V usage is TRBV27 and J usage is TRBJ1-5; D remains unclear. This CDR3 has 14 residues. Trimming removed 8 bases at V and 7 bases at J, with 18 bases between. The germline gives CDR1 MNHEY, CDR2 SMNVEV (reference sequence).

CDR3 DNA: TGCGCCAGCAGCCAGGGATTAGAGACTACAATCTTTCAGTACTTC. Its translation: CASSQGLETTIFQYF. V usage is TRBV4-1 and J usage is TRBJ2-4; D might be TRBD2 (5 bases). The CDR3 is 15 residues long. Trimming cost V 3 bases and J 11 bases, with 20 bases left between them. CDR1 is MGHRA, CDR2 YSYEKL, per germline.

The chain couples TRBV27 to TRBJ1-6; 8 positions match TRBD1. J lost 9 bases, V lost 5 bases, and 9 bases had no gene match. Germline-derived CDR1 and CDR2 are MNHEY and SMNVEV (reference sequence). CDR3 length equals 15 residues. This CDR3 is CASSPGTGGISPLHF. The CDR3 nucleotides are TGTGCCAGCAGTCCGGGGACAGGAGGTATTTCACCCCTCCACTTT.

The chain recombines TRBV27 with TRBJ2-7; D call uncertain. CDR1 MNHEY and CDR2 SMNVEV come from the germline V gene (reference sequence). The CDR3 contains 13 residues. Trimming took 3 bases from V and 5 from J, leaving 11 bases between them. The CDR3 DNA follows: TGTGCCAGCAGTTTTAGTTGGGTCCACGAGCAGTACTTC. It codes for CASSFSWVHEQYF.

The table lists this clone with a count of one. This chain connects TRBV19 to TRBJ2-3; TRBD2 aligns across 10 bases. V was clipped by 6 bases and J by 4 bases; unmatched bases: 10. This CDR3 comprises 16 residues. Germline V gene data show CDR1 as LNHDA and CDR2 as SQIVND (reference sequence). CDR3 amino acids: CASREQAGGLADTQYF. The CDR3 nucleotides are TGTGCCAGTAGGGAACAAGCGGGAGGGTTGGCAGATACGCAGTATTTT.

The chain carries TRBV2 and TRBJ1-2; D unresolved. V gave up 7 bases and J gave up 6 bases, with 18 bases separating them. The CDR3 extends over 14 amino acids. CDR1 and CDR2 from the germline V gene are SNHLY and FYNNEI. DNA for the CDR3: TGTGCCAGCAACGCAAAGGACCGCCCCCATGGCTACACCTTC. Translation: CASNAKDRPHGYTF.

This chain connects TRBV27 to TRBJ2-7; TRBD2 is a possible D gene (6 bases). In germline, CDR1 is MNHEY, CDR2 SMNVEV (reference sequence). The ends were cut back, 6 bases at V and 5 bases at J, with 17 bases in the middle. The CDR3 extends over 14 amino acids. The CDR3 DNA reads TGTGCCAGCAGCCTTGACCAGGGAGGCCACGAGCAGTACTTC. Amino acid sequence: CASSLDQGGHEQYF.

The genes are TRBV4-1 and TRBJ1-6, with 9 bases matching TRBD1. Looked up from germline, CDR1 is MGHRA and CDR2 is YSYEKL. V was pared by 0 bases and J by 10 bases, with 4 bases of the junction left unmatched. The length of the CDR3 is 15 residues. The CDR3 DNA follows: TGCGCCAGCAGCCAAGATAGGGACAGGGAATCACCCCTCCACTTT. Its translation is CASSQDRDRESPLHF.

This clone was recorded many times. Additional DNA sequences in this sample encode the identical CDR3. The rearrangement uses TRBV28 and TRBJ2-7; D may correspond to TRBD1 or TRBD2 (5 bases each). There are 12 residues in the CDR3. The V gene's germline CDR1 is MDHEN and CDR2 SYDVKM. V was pared by 7 bases and J by 1 base, with 8 bases between. This chain's CDR3 is CASTWGSYEQYF. The CDR3 DNA follows: TGTGCCAGCACTTGGGGGTCCTACGAGCAGTACTTC.

The chain has TRBV5-6 and TRBJ2-1; weak D call: TRBD2 (6 bases). V shed 0 bases and J shed 0 bases, with 10 bases lying between them. This CDR3 is 16 amino acids long. Germline V gives CDR1 SGHDT, CDR2 YYEEEE. CDR3 sequence reads: CASSLGAGSSYNEQFF. The CDR3 coding sequence is TGTGCCAGCAGCTTGGGTGCGGGAAGCTCCTACAATGAGCAGTTCTTC.

The rearrangement joins TRBV28 to TRBJ2-1, with D perhaps TRBD2 (6 bases). Trimming took 8 bases from V and 7 from J, leaving 15 bases between them. The CDR3 extends over 13 amino acids. Germline assignment: CDR1 MDHEN and CDR2 SYDVKM. The CDR3 DNA reads TGTGCCAGCTGTGCCGGAGGGCCAAATGAGCAGTTCTTC. Translating gives CASCAGGPNEQFF.

The chain couples TRBV27 to TRBJ2-1; 7 bases align to TRBD2. Germline V CDR1 and CDR2: MNHEY, SMNVEV (reference sequence). The V gene end was trimmed by 3 bases and the J gene end by 1 base; junction bases not matched to a gene: 6. The CDR3 consists of 16 residues. CDR3 nucleotide sequence: TGTGCCAGCAGTTTGCTGGGCGGGGGTTCCTACAATGAGCAGTTCTTC. This sequence encodes CASSLLGGGSYNEQFF.

This chain links TRBV16 with TRBJ1-2; 7 bases map to TRBD1. This CDR3 has 13 residues. V lost 5 bases to trimming and J lost 5 bases; unmatched junction nucleotides: 5. Germline V gene sequence: CDR1 KGHSY, CDR2 FQNENV. CDR3 sequence: CASSFGTAYGYTF. As DNA, the CDR3 is TGTGCCAGCAGCTTCGGGACAGCATATGGCTACACCTTC.

The chain has TRBV27 and TRBJ2-1; D gene ambiguous. The V end lost 2 bases, the J end lost 4 bases, and 9 bases lay between the germline ends. This CDR3 region has 14 residues. Looked up from germline, CDR1 is MNHEY and CDR2 is SMNVEV (reference sequence). The CDR3 loop reads CASSLRDNYNEQFF. CDR3 bases: TGTGCCAGCAGTTTAAGAGACAATTACAATGAGCAGTTCTTC.

This sequence joins TRBV28 and TRBJ1-5; 8 bases align to TRBD1. CDR1 and CDR2 from the germline V gene are MDHEN and SYDVKM. V shed 5 bases and J 5 bases; nucleotides not matched to a gene: 5. This CDR3 spans 14 amino acids. CDR3 loop: CASSPAGGDQPQHF. In nucleotides, the CDR3 is TGTGCCAGCAGTCCCGCAGGGGGCGATCAGCCCCAGCATTTT.

This chain uses TRBV6-5 with TRBJ2-2; D is unclear. The germline V gene has CDR1 MNHEY and CDR2 SVGAGI. CDR3 length: 15 amino acids. V dropped 0 bases and J dropped 0 bases, with 5 bases sitting between them. In nucleotides, the CDR3 is TGTGCCAGCAGTTACTCGTCAACGAACACCGGGGAGCTGTTTTTT. Protein sequence: CASSYSSTNTGELFF.

The V call is TRBV30, the J call TRBJ2-5, with 7 nucleotides matching TRBD2. The CDR3 spans 14 residues. Looked up from germline, CDR1 is GTSNPN and CDR2 is SVGIG (reference sequence). Germline trimming cut 3 bases from V and 2 bases from J; bases unmatched to any gene: 6. CDR3 amino acids: CAWSLGGIQETQYF. The DNA for the CDR3 is TGTGCCTGGAGCCTCGGGGGGATTCAAGAGACCCAGTACTTC.